The 9 T cell receptor beta chains below were found in one sample sequenced in a study of cytomegalovirus exposure and HLA in healthy donors. Primers for the PCR totalled 60 Vbeta and 13 Jbeta. The table came from immunoSEQ multiplex PCR; TCRdb's copy has only in-frame clones and leaves some out. The sample contains about 280,000 clones, roughly 89% of which appear only once. The sequenced sample consisted of PBMCs. The receptors were sampled from a woman between 18 and 29 years old in good health and CMV-seronegative.

The table lists this clone with a count of one. This chain joins TRBV5-1 and TRBJ2-5, with D possibly matching TRBD1 (6 bases). The V gene's germline CDR1 is SGHRS and CDR2 YFSETQ. V was cut by 4 bases and J by 2 bases, with 21 bases left in between. The CDR3 loop spans 17 amino acids. DNA of the CDR3: TGCGCCAGCAGCCTTATACAGGGAGCGGTAACTCAAGAGACCCAGTACTTC. Its translation is CASSLIQGAVTQETQYF.

This chain links TRBV2 with TRBJ2-1; TRBD1 matches 10 bases. Trimming removed 6 bases from V and 14 bases from J; junction bases left unmatched: 4. This CDR3 region has 11 residues. Germline lookup yields CDR1 SNHLY and CDR2 FYNNEI. CDR3 amino acids: CASSDRGLKFF. For the CDR3, the DNA is TGTGCCAGCAGCGACAGGGGGCTTAAGTTCTTC. Combining the CDR3 with reference TRBV2 and TRBJ2-1 gives the whole variable domain EPEVTQTPSHQVTQMGQEVILRCVPISNHLYFYWYRQILGQKVEFLVSFYNNEISEKSEIFDDQFSVERPDGSNFTLKIRSTKLEDSAMYFCASSDRGLKFFGPGTRLTVL.

The V gene is TRBV4-1, the J gene TRBJ2-6, with D possibly TRBD2 on 5 matching bases. CDR1 and CDR2 from the germline V gene are MGHRA and YSYEKL. The length of the CDR3 is 16 residues. The V and J ends lost 5 bases and 0 bases respectively, with 11 bases between them. CDR3 DNA: TGCGCCAGCAGCTACGAGGGATTCTCTGGGGCCAACGTCCTGACTTTC. Its protein product is CASSYEGFSGANVLTF.

The V gene is TRBV12-5, the J gene TRBJ1-5; D remains unclear. The length of the CDR3 is 15 residues. Germline values: CDR1 LGHNT, CDR2 FRNRAP. Trimming removed 3 bases at V and 0 bases at J, with 9 bases between. CDR3 region: CASGLYSYSNQPQHF. In nucleotides, the CDR3 is TGTGCTAGTGGTTTATACAGTTATAGCAATCAGCCCCAGCATTTT.

This clone has only one observation. The chain employs TRBV6-5 and TRBJ2-2; 8 bases fit TRBD2. Germline V gene data show CDR1 as MNHEY and CDR2 as SVGAGI. Unmatched junction bases numbered 4, after V lost 2 bases and J lost 5 bases. This CDR3 spans 15 amino acids. The CDR3: CASSYVSSGTGELFF. The CDR3 DNA sequence: TGTGCCAGCAGTTACGTGTCTAGCGGGACCGGGGAGCTGTTTTTT.

This chain joins TRBV6-1 and TRBJ1-2; 7 positions match TRBD1. The germline gives CDR1 MNHNS, CDR2 SASEGT. V trimming: 1 base; J trimming: 0 bases; junction bases outside the gene matches: 5. The CDR3 contains 16 residues. The CDR3, as DNA: TGTGCCAGCAGTGAAGTTCGGGGACAGTCTAACTATGGCTACACCTTC. The encoded protein is CASSEVRGQSNYGYTF.

This clone was found once. The gene calls are TRBV19 and TRBJ2-7; 8 nucleotides align to TRBD1. V was clipped by 7 bases and J by 4 bases; unmatched bases: 3. This CDR3 has 12 residues. The V gene's germline CDR1 is LNHDA and CDR2 SQIVND (reference sequence). The CDR3: CASNDRGYEQYF. Written as DNA, the CDR3 is TGTGCCAGTAATGACAGGGGTTACGAGCAGTACTTC.

The rearrangement uses TRBV10-3 and TRBJ1-2, with 12 bases aligning to TRBD1. The germline CDR1 and CDR2 sequences are ENHRY and SYGVKD. With V trimmed by 6 bases and J by 8 bases, 4 bases remained unmatched. This CDR3 comprises 13 residues. CDR3 sequence: CAIRGQGAEGYTF. DNA for the CDR3: TGTGCCATCAGGGGACAGGGGGCCGAAGGCTACACCTTC.

The V and J genes are TRBV5-1 and TRBJ1-2; tentative D call: TRBD1 (5 bases). The length of the CDR3 is 13 residues. The germline V gene encodes CDR1 SGHRS and CDR2 YFSETQ. The ends were cut back, 0 bases at V and 7 bases at J, with 10 bases in the middle. The CDR3 DNA is TGCGCCAGCAGCTTGGATGGGGGAGGTGGCTACACCTTC. Translation gives CASSLDGGGGYTF. Variable domain in full (rest from reference TRBV5-1 and TRBJ1-2): KAGVTQTPRYLIKTRGQQVTLSCSPISGHRSVSWYQQTPGQGLQFLFEYFSETQRNKGNFPGRFSGRQFSNSRSEMNVSTLELGDSALYLCASSLDGGGGYTFGSGTRLTVV.